The 23 T cell receptor beta chains in this list originate from one sample, sequenced in a study of cytomegalovirus exposure and HLA in healthy donors. Assay used: immunoSEQ multiplex PCR; TCRdb lists only in-frame clones, some missing. Here the sample spans around 220,000 clones, 80% to 90% being singletons. The sequencing input was PBMCs. The source of these receptors is a woman aged 18-29 years in good health and CMV-seronegative.

This clone was detected a few times. The V gene is TRBV13, the J gene TRBJ2-7, with a tentative D call TRBD2 (5 bases). The germline gives CDR1 PRHDT, CDR2 FYEKMQ (reference sequence). V dropped 4 bases and J dropped 0 bases, with 13 bases sitting between them. The CDR3 is 15 residues long. The CDR3 is CASSSRIAHSYEQYF. The DNA of the CDR3 is TGTGCCAGCAGCTCCCGTATAGCGCACTCCTACGAGCAGTACTTC.

The rearrangement links TRBV6-6 to TRBJ1-4; 7 bases fit TRBD1. Germline V gene sequence: CDR1 MNHNY, CDR2 SVGAGI (reference sequence). With 4 bases clipped from V and 6 bases from J, the junction kept 8 bases outside the gene matches. CDR3 length equals 15 residues. CDR3 sequence (DNA): TGTGCCAGCAGTTTAGTCGGCAGGGGGGATGAAAAACTGTTTTTT. It translates to CASSLVGRGDEKLFF.

The chain is built from TRBV4-2 and TRBJ2-6; no firm D call. Per germline, CDR1 LGHNA and CDR2 YNFKEQ. There are 16 residues in the CDR3. V lost 0 bases to trimming and J lost 0 bases, with 6 bases between them. The DNA for the CDR3 is TGTGCCAGCAGCCAAGAGAGAGGCTCTGGGGCCAACGTCCTGACTTTC. Protein product: CASSQERGSGANVLTF.

J is TRBJ1-2 and V is TRBV27; no clear D gene. V was pared by 1 base and J by 4 bases, with 16 bases between. CDR1 is MNHEY, CDR2 SMNVEV, per germline (reference sequence). This CDR3 is 16 amino acids long. The CDR3 protein is CASSLLDSGRIYGYTF. The CDR3 nucleotides read TGTGCCAGCAGTTTATTAGATTCGGGGAGGATCTATGGCTACACCTTC.

The chain has TRBV14 and TRBJ2-6, with no clear D. V was trimmed by 2 bases and J by 0 bases, leaving 11 bases between them. The CDR3 extends over 17 amino acids. Germline loops: CDR1 SGHDN, CDR2 FVKESK. The CDR3 DNA reads TGTGCCAGCAGCCAAAAGTATCCTATCTCTGGGGCCAACGTCCTGACTTTC. Residues: CASSQKYPISGANVLTF.

The chain couples TRBV6-5 to TRBJ2-1, with D possibly being TRBD2 (6 bases). With 7 bases removed from V and 7 bases from J, the gap between germline ends came to 17 bases. The CDR3 runs to 14 residues. Germline V CDR1 and CDR2: MNHEY, SVGAGI. The CDR3 is CASNLRGAGNEQFF. The CDR3 coding sequence is TGTGCCAGCAACCTTCGGGGCGCGGGGAATGAGCAGTTCTTC.

This clone was counted a few times. The rearrangement uses TRBV28 and TRBJ1-2, with 11 nucleotides matching TRBD1. Germline V CDR1 and CDR2: MDHEN, SYDVKM. V gave up 5 bases and J gave up 3 bases; unmatched junction bases: 5. This CDR3 is 15 amino acids long. The CDR3 nucleotides read TGTGCCAGCAGTCACGGACAGGGGGCCCACTATGGCTACACCTTC. As protein: CASSHGQGAHYGYTF.

The chain has TRBV19 and TRBJ2-5; 9 nucleotides align to TRBD1. Per germline, CDR1 LNHDA and CDR2 SQIVND (reference sequence). Unmatched junction bases numbered 5, after V lost 2 bases and J lost 4 bases. CDR3 size: 15 residues. The CDR3: CASSIIWTGAETQYF. CDR3 coding DNA: TGTGCCAGTAGTATAATATGGACAGGGGCAGAGACCCAGTACTTC.

The chain employs TRBV7-6 and TRBJ2-3, with 7 nucleotides matching TRBD1. V dropped 1 base and J dropped 0; count of bases not matched to a gene: 4. This CDR3 has 16 amino acids. The germline gives CDR1 SGHVS, CDR2 FNYEAQ. In DNA, the CDR3 is TGTGCCAGCAGCTTAGGGACAGGAGGTAGCACAGATACGCAGTATTTT. Residues: CASSLGTGGSTDTQYF.

The chain has TRBV15 and TRBJ2-4; D call uncertain. Germline CDR1 reads LNHNV; CDR2 reads YYDKDF (reference sequence). The CDR3 has 13 residues. The V gene lost 3 bases and the J gene lost 7 bases, with 10 bases spanning the gap. The CDR3 sequence: CATSSNAVNIQYF. CDR3 in DNA: TGTGCCACCAGCAGTAATGCGGTGAACATTCAGTACTTC.

This clone has a single count. The V gene is TRBV4-1, the J gene TRBJ2-5; D gene uncertain. The germline V gene encodes CDR1 MGHRA and CDR2 YSYEKL. The CDR3 spans 13 residues. Trimming took 0 bases from V and 1 from J, leaving 3 bases between them. CDR3 nucleotides: TGCGCCAGCAGCCAAGACCTCCAAGAGACCCAGTACTTC. Encoded protein: CASSQDLQETQYF.

CDR3 coding DNA: TGTGCCAGCAGTTTCGACAGAGGAACGATGGAGACCCAGTACTTC. Residues: CASSFDRGTMETQYF. The rearrangement uses TRBV6-5 and TRBJ2-5, with D perhaps TRBD1 (5 bases). The germline CDR1 and CDR2 sequences are MNHEY and SVGAGI. The V and J ends lost 4 bases and 5 bases respectively, with 17 bases between them. The CDR3 is 15 residues long.

The chain combines TRBV5-4 with TRBJ2-3, with 9 bases matching TRBD2. V was clipped by 5 bases and J by 1 base; unmatched bases: 11. CDR1 is SGHNT, CDR2 YYREEE, per germline (reference sequence). The CDR3 covers 17 residues. CDR3 DNA sequence: TGTGCCAGCAGTTTTGGGAACCGACTAGCGGGCACAGATACGCAGTATTTT. Amino acids: CASSFGNRLAGTDTQYF.

The chain has TRBV5-1 and TRBJ1-2, with a possible D match to TRBD1 (5 bases). Per the germline V gene, CDR1 is SGHRS and CDR2 is YFSETQ. The CDR3 length is 13 residues. V lost 0 bases to trimming and J lost 4 bases, with 7 bases between them. The CDR3 DNA follows: TGCGCCAGCAGCTTGGGCGACAGCTATGGCTACACCTTC. Protein product: CASSLGDSYGYTF.

This chain connects TRBV25-1 to TRBJ2-1; D unresolved. Looked up from germline, CDR1 is MGHDK and CDR2 is SYGVNS. V lost 6 bases, J lost 7 bases, and 19 bases lay in between. The CDR3 is 15 amino acids. The CDR3 loop reads CASRDEKLGRNEQFF. In DNA form, the CDR3 reads TGTGCCAGCAGGGATGAAAAACTCGGCAGGAATGAGCAGTTCTTC.

The rearrangement uses TRBV7-2 and TRBJ1-2; 7 bases line up with TRBD1. Germline V gives CDR1 SGHTA, CDR2 FQGNSA. The CDR3 has 15 amino acids. With 5 bases clipped from V and 6 bases from J, the junction kept 12 bases outside the gene matches. The CDR3 spells CASSPTGTASDGYTF. The CDR3 DNA follows: TGTGCCAGCAGCCCCACCGGGACAGCATCGGATGGCTACACCTTC.

This clone appeared a single time. The J gene is TRBJ2-1, the V gene TRBV2; weak D call: TRBD1 (6 bases). Per the germline V gene, CDR1 is SNHLY and CDR2 is FYNNEI. There are 14 residues in the CDR3. V shed 7 bases and J shed 4 bases, with 14 bases lying between them. In DNA form, the CDR3 reads TGTGCCAGCACAAACAGGGTTAGATACAATGAGCAGTTCTTC. Protein: CASTNRVRYNEQFF.

V usage is TRBV25-1 and J usage is TRBJ2-7; TRBD1 agrees at 7 bases. The CDR3 is 15 residues long. V lost 3 bases and J lost 0; bases outside the gene matches: 5. Germline values: CDR1 MGHDK, CDR2 SYGVNS. CDR3 nucleotides: TGTGCCAGCAGTGATCCGGGACAGCTCTCCTACGAGCAGTACTTC. Translating gives CASSDPGQLSYEQYF.

The V gene is TRBV5-6, the J gene TRBJ2-7, with D possibly being TRBD1 (6 bases). Germline V CDR1 and CDR2: SGHDT, YYEEEE. Trimming removed 5 bases at V and 4 bases at J, with 10 bases between. CDR3 length: 12 residues. Here the CDR3 reads CASSEGDYEQYF. Written as DNA, the CDR3 is TGTGCCAGCAGTGAGGGGGATTACGAGCAGTACTTC.

J is TRBJ2-3 and V is TRBV10-1; 14 bases fit TRBD2. CDR3 length: 18 amino acids. The V and J ends lost 2 bases and 3 bases, in that order; junction bases with no gene match: 7. The germline CDR1 and CDR2 sequences are WNHNN and SYGVQD (reference sequence). The CDR3 DNA sequence: TGCGCCAGCAGTGAGGGGCCGGGACTAGCGGGAGATACAGATACGCAGTATTTT. As protein: CASSEGPGLAGDTDTQYF.

The chain couples TRBV2 to TRBJ2-7; possibly TRBD1 for D (5 bases). Trimming left V 11 bases short and J 4 bases short, with 21 bases between. The CDR3 spans 14 residues. Per the germline V gene, CDR1 is SNHLY and CDR2 is FYNNEI. The chain's CDR3 is CAPVERSRTYEQYF. CDR3 sequence (DNA): TGTGCCCCCGTAGAACGGAGCAGGACATACGAGCAGTACTTC.

The rearrangement joins TRBV5-6 to TRBJ1-2; weak D call: TRBD1 (6 bases). The V gene lost 4 bases and the J gene lost 3 bases, with 16 bases spanning the gap. The CDR3 totals 15 residues. Germline-derived CDR1 and CDR2 are SGHDT and YYEEEE. CDR3 sequence reads: CASSPLVGGYYGYTF. CDR3 DNA: TGTGCCAGCAGCCCCCTGGTTGGGGGCTACTATGGCTACACCTTC.

The V gene is TRBV14, the J gene TRBJ2-3; no clear D gene. The germline V and J ends were trimmed by 4 bases and 0 bases, with 14 bases remaining between them. The CDR3 has 16 residues. CDR1 and CDR2 from the germline V gene are SGHDN and FVKESK. CDR3 nucleotide sequence: TGTGCCAGCAGCCTAGACTGGTACTCTAGCACAGATACGCAGTATTTT. Residues: CASSLDWYSSTDTQYF. Full variable domain (missing parts from reference TRBV14 and TRBJ2-3): EAGVTQFPSHSVIEKGQTVTLRCDPISGHDNLYWYRRVMGKEIKFLLHFVKESKQDESGMPNNRFLAERTGGTYSTLKVQPAELEDSGVYFCASSLDWYSSTDTQYFGPGTRLTVL.